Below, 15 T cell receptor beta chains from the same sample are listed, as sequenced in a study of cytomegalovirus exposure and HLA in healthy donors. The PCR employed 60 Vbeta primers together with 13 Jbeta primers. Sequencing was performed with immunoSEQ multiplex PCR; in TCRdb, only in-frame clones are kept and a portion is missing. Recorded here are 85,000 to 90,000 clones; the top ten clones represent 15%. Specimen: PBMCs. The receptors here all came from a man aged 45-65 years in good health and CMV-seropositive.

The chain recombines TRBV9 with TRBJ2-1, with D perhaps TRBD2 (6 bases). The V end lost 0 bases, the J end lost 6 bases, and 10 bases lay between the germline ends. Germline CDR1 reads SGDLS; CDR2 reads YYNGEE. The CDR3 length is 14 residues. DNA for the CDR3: TGTGCCAGCAGCGTAGGACTAGTGGGCAATGAGCAGTTCTTC. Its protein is CASSVGLVGNEQFF.

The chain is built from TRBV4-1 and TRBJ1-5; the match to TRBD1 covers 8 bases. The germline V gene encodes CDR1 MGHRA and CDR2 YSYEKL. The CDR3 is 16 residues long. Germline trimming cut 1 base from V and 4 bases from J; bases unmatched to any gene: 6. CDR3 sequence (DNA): TGCGCCAGCAGCCAAGTTGTAACAGGGGGTAATCAGCCCCAGCATTTT. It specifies CASSQVVTGGNQPQHF.

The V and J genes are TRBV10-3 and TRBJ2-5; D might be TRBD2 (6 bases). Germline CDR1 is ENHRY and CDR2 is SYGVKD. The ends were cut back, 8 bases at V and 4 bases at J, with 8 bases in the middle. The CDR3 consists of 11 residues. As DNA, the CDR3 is TGTGCCATCGGCGGGGTAGAGACCCAGTACTTC. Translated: CAIGGVETQYF.

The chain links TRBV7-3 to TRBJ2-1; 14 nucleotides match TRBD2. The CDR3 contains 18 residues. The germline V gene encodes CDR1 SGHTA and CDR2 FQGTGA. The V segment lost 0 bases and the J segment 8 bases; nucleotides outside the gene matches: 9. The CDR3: CASSLTGGTSGRGHEQFF. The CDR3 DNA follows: TGTGCCAGCAGCTTAACGGGGGGGACTAGCGGGAGAGGGCATGAGCAGTTCTTC.

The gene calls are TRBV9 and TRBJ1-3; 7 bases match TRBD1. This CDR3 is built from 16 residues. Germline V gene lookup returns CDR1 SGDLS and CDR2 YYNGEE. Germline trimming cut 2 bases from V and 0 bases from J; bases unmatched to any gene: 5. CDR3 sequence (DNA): TGTGCCAGCAGCGTCCAATCAGGGGGCTCTGGAAACACCATATATTTT. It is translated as CASSVQSGGSGNTIYF.

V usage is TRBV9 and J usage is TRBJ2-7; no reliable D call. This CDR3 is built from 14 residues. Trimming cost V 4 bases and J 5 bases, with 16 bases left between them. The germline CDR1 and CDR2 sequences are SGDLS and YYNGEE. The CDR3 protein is CASSPSGPAHEQYF. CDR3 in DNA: TGTGCCAGCAGCCCGAGTGGGCCTGCGCACGAGCAGTACTTC.

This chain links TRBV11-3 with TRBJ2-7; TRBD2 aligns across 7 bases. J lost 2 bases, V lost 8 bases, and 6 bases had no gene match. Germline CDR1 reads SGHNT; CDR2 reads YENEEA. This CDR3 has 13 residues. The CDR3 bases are TGTGCCAGCGGCCAGCGGGGCGCCTACGAGCAGTACGTC. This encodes CASGQRGAYEQYV.

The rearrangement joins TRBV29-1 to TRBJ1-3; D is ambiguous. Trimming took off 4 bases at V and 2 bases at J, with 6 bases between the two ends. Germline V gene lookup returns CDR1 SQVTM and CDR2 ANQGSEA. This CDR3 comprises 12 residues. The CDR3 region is CSVVFAGNTIYF. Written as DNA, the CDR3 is TGCAGCGTTGTTTTCGCTGGAAACACCATATATTTT.

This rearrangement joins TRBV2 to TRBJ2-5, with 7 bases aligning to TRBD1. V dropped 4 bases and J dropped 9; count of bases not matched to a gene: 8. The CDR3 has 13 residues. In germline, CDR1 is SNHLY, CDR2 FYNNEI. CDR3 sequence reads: CASSVGQFLAQYF. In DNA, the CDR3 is TGTGCCAGCAGTGTGGGACAGTTTCTGGCCCAGTACTTC.

CDR3 in DNA: TGTGCCAGCAGTCCACCGGGACTAGCCTACGAGCAGTACGTC. Its protein is CASSPPGLAYEQYV. This chain joins TRBV6-6 and TRBJ2-7; 8 bases agree with TRBD2. The J segment lost 2 bases and the V segment lost 5 bases, leaving 5 bases of the junction unmatched. This CDR3 has 14 residues. In germline, CDR1 is MNHNY, CDR2 SVGAGI (reference sequence).

This chain's CDR3 is CASSYRTGDGQPQHF. The CDR3 coding sequence is TGTGCCAGCAGTTACCGGACAGGGGACGGGCAGCCCCAGCATTTT. This chain uses TRBV6-5 with TRBJ1-5; 9 positions agree with TRBD1. CDR1 is MNHEY, CDR2 SVGAGI, per germline. Losses at the gene ends were 2 bases for V and 7 bases for J; bases not matched to a gene: 6. The CDR3 is made up of 15 amino acids.

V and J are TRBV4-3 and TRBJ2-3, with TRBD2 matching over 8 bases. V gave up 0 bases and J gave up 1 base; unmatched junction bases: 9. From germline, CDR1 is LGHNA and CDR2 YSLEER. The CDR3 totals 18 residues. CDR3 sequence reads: CASSQDAAGGWGTDTQYF. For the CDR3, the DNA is TGCGCCAGCAGCCAAGATGCGGCGGGAGGTTGGGGCACAGATACGCAGTATTTT.

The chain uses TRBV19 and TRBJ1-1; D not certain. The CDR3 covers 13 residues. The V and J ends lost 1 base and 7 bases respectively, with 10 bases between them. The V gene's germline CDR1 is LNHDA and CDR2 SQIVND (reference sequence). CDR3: CASSIVDSFEAFF. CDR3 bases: TGTGCCAGTAGTATAGTCGACTCCTTTGAAGCTTTCTTT.

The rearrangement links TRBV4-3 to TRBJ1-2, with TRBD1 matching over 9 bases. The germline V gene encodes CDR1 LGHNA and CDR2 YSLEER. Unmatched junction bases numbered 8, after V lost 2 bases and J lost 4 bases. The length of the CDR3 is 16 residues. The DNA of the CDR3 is TGCGCCAGCAGCCAAACCACCGGGACAGGGCGCTATGGCTACACCTTC. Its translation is CASSQTTGTGRYGYTF.

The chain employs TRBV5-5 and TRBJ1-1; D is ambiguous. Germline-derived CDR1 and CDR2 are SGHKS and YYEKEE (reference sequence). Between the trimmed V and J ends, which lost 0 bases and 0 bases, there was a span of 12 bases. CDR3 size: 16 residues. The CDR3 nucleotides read TGTGCCAGCAGCTTGGCCATTGGAGGGATGAACACTGAAGCTTTCTTT. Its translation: CASSLAIGGMNTEAFF.